This TCR beta chain was recorded in a study of blood T cell repertoires in COVID-19. Study at large: Samples came from the United States, Italy and Spain, spanning acute and convalescent COVID-19. T cells, B-cell-depleted T cells, or PBMCs provided the cDNA or gDNA that served as material.

Per the original data handling: Reference gene primer amplification in the assay estimated nucleated cell counts. The data were produced by immunoSEQ multiplex PCR, yet TCRdb's version contains in-frame clones alone and is incomplete. The V and J calls and clone size are taken from that table; D and trimming were inferred from the DNA. The repertoire has about 90,000 clones, 80% to 90% of them found once; the top ten carry about a sixth. The sequencing input was peripheral blood. The sequence was collected from a human donor in a cohort sampled during active COVID-19.

CDR3 bases: TGTGCCAGCTCACCAGAGACAGGGACCTACGAGCAGTACTTC. Its protein is CASSPETGTYEQYF. The V and J genes are TRBV18 and TRBJ2-7; TRBD1 matches at 7 bases. This CDR3 spans 14 amino acids. Germline V gene sequence: CDR1 KGHSH, CDR2 LQKENI. V lost 2 bases to trimming and J lost 2 bases; unmatched junction nucleotides: 3.